This paragraph covers one TCR beta chain sequence. The record originates from a study of blood T cells in healthy people across ages. Then a second PCR, running about 6 to 11 cycles, was carried out with a sample-barcoded 5' primer and a J-beta primer mix. Each CDR3 protein is one row after TCRdb ran MiXCR on the 5' RACE reads. Of about 1.4 million distinct CDR3 sequences listed, around 59% are singletons. CDR1 is SEHNR, CDR2 FQNEAQ, per germline (reference sequence). After removal of 2 bases from V and 3 bases from J, the junction contained 4 bases not matched to a gene. The CDR3 extends over 15 amino acids.

The receptor comes from a young man in good health. This chain links TRBV7-9 with TRBJ2-5; 9 nucleotides match TRBD1. Specimen: blood. CDR3 sequence reads: CASSLMTGGEETQYF. Written as DNA, the CDR3 is TGTGCCAGCAGCTTAATGACAGGGGGAGAAGAGACCCAGTACTTC.